What follows are 26 T cell receptor beta chains derived from one specimen sequenced in a study of blood T cells in healthy people across ages. A sample-barcoded 5' primer and a J-beta primer mix were used in a second PCR of roughly 7 to 11 cycles. TCRdb reprocessed the 5' RACE reads via MiXCR and lists one record per CDR3 protein. The sample consists of 780,000 or so distinct CDR3 sequences, roughly 56% of them appearing once. Input material: blood. These receptors all stem from a man aged 35 to 55 in good health.

This clonotype appeared once. This chain links TRBV12-3 or TRBV12-4 with TRBJ2-7; 9 bases map to TRBD1. The CDR3 has 20 residues. Trimming at V came to 2 bases and at J to 3 bases, leaving 20 bases not matched to a gene. Here the CDR3 reads CASSLPSSPLAGTGYYEQYF. Here the CDR3 DNA reads TGTGCCAGCAGTTTACCCTCCAGTCCCCTTGCCGGGACAGGGTACTACGAGCAGTACTTC.

This chain uses TRBV2 with TRBJ2-1; TRBD1 matches at 11 bases. J gave up 1 base and V 4 bases, and 6 bases lay outside the gene matches. From germline, CDR1 is SNHLY and CDR2 FYNNEI. CDR3 length: 17 amino acids. This CDR3 reads CASSGDRGESSYNEQFF. The CDR3 DNA reads as TGTGCCAGCAGTGGGGACAGGGGGGAGAGTTCCTACAATGAGCAGTTCTTC.

The chain couples TRBV6-1 to TRBJ2-5, with 8 positions matching TRBD1. CDR1 MNHNS and CDR2 SASEGT come from the germline V gene. The CDR3 is made up of 12 amino acids. DNA for the CDR3: TGTGCTGGGGCAGGGGGCTGGGAGACCCAGTACTTC. Residues: CAGAGGWETQYF.

The chain uses TRBV4-2 and TRBJ1-2; possible D gene TRBD1, 5 bases. This CDR3 is built from 15 residues. Deletions cut 5 bases from V and 4 bases from J, with 17 bases between. CDR1 LGHNA and CDR2 YNFKEQ come from the germline V gene. CDR3 DNA: TGTGCCAGCAGCAAAAGTACGTCGGACATCTATGGCTACACCTTC. Protein: CASSKSTSDIYGYTF.

This clonotype appeared a few times. The rearrangement uses TRBV7-2 and TRBJ1-5; D perhaps matches TRBD1 (6 bases). The CDR3 is made up of 16 amino acids. Looked up from germline, CDR1 is SGHTA and CDR2 is FQGNSA. Trimming removed 6 bases at V and 2 bases at J, with 17 bases between. CDR3 nucleotide sequence: TGTGCCAGCAGTCTTTGGGGGGCCCAGGGCAATCAGCCCCAGCATTTT. Translation gives CASSLWGAQGNQPQHF.

The chain recombines TRBV4-1 with TRBJ1-1; no reliable D call. The ends were cut back, 1 base at V and 3 bases at J, with 15 bases in the middle. This CDR3 has 16 amino acids. Germline V gene sequence: CDR1 MGHRA, CDR2 YSYEKL. Here the CDR3 DNA reads TGCGCCAGCAGCCAAGGGACTAGGCAGCCCGACACTGAAGCTTTCTTT. Its protein product is CASSQGTRQPDTEAFF.

J is TRBJ2-4 and V is TRBV12-3 or TRBV12-4; D is unclear. The CDR3 is made up of 15 amino acids. The ends were cut back, 1 base at V and 0 bases at J, with 7 bases in the middle. The CDR3 loop is CASSLGKLAKNIQYF. The CDR3 nucleotides are TGTGCCAGCAGTTTAGGGAAACTAGCCAAAAACATTCAGTACTTC.

About this clonotype itself: An end of the junction differs from the germline gene, which may be a read error. This CDR3 is CASSLGTGLTQPQHF. The CDR3 nucleotides read TGTGCCAGCAGCTTGGGGACAGGTCTCACTCAGCCCCAGCATTTT. The V gene is TRBV5-1, the J gene TRBJ1-5; TRBD1 matches at 8 bases. This CDR3 spans 15 amino acids. CDR1 is SGHRS, CDR2 YFSETQ, per germline.

This chain links TRBV24-1 with TRBJ2-5; 7 positions agree with TRBD1. In germline, CDR1 is KGHDR, CDR2 SFDVKD. J gave up 5 bases and V 9 bases, and 5 bases lay outside the gene matches. CDR3 length equals 12 residues. The CDR3, as DNA: TGTGCCACCGGACAGGTGGAGGAGACCCAGTACTTC. Its translation is CATGQVEETQYF.

The V call is TRBV28, the J call TRBJ2-7; 12 bases match TRBD2. CDR1 is MDHEN and CDR2 is SYDVKM in the germline V gene. V lost 5 bases, J lost 6 bases, and 5 bases stayed unmatched. This CDR3 spans 14 amino acids. The CDR3 sequence is CASSLRLAGVEQYF. CDR3 nucleotide sequence: TGTGCCAGCAGTCTAAGACTAGCGGGAGTCGAGCAGTACTTC.

The genes are TRBV20-1 and TRBJ1-4; TRBD1 agrees at 9 bases. This CDR3 region has 13 residues. Germline CDR1 is DFQATT and CDR2 is SNEGSKA (reference sequence). The V segment lost 5 bases and the J segment 8 bases; nucleotides outside the gene matches: 6. CDR3 coding DNA: TGCAGTGCTCGGACAGGGGCGAAGGAAAAACTGTTTTTT. It specifies CSARTGAKEKLFF.

V is TRBV3-1 and J is TRBJ1-6; 10 positions match TRBD1. The germline V gene encodes CDR1 LGHDT and CDR2 YNNKEL (reference sequence). This CDR3 comprises 15 residues. Trimming took 4 bases from V and 11 from J; bases not matched to a gene: 8. CDR3 in DNA: TGTGCCAGCAGCCTGCGGGACAGGGGATCCGCACCCCTCCACTTT. Amino acids: CASSLRDRGSAPLHF.

The chain joins TRBV3-1 to TRBJ2-1; D perhaps matches TRBD2 (5 bases). Germline CDR1 is LGHDT and CDR2 is YNNKEL (reference sequence). Trimming pared 1 base from V and 0 bases from J, leaving 13 bases between. The length of the CDR3 is 17 residues. The CDR3 bases are TGTGCCAGCAGCCAAGGGACGCCGGGAAGCTCCTACAATGAGCAGTTCTTC. It encodes CASSQGTPGSSYNEQFF.

This clonotype showed up many times. The chain has TRBV6-5 and TRBJ2-1; either TRBD1 or TRBD2 may supply D (5 bases each). V lost 6 bases and J lost 7, with 19 bases in between. This CDR3 has 15 residues. Germline CDR1 and CDR2: MNHEY and SVGAGI. The CDR3 region has the DNA TGTGCCAGCAGGAAAGGACTTTTGGGGGATAATGAGCAGTTCTTC. Translation: CASRKGLLGDNEQFF.

This chain links TRBV5-6 with TRBJ1-2, with 8 bases that match TRBD1. CDR1 SGHDT and CDR2 YYEEEE come from the germline V gene. The CDR3 runs to 15 residues. V was pared by 3 bases and J by 2 bases, with 6 bases of the junction left unmatched. The CDR3 DNA follows: TGTGCCAGCAGCTACGGACAGGGAGGGAACTATGGCTACACCTTC. Its translation is CASSYGQGGNYGYTF.

This chain connects TRBV28 to TRBJ2-6, with 7 positions matching TRBD1. Germline values: CDR1 MDHEN, CDR2 SYDVKM. The junction had 9 bases not matched to a gene; V was cut back by 7 bases and J by 0 bases. The CDR3 runs to 17 residues. This CDR3 is CASTKDRVSSGANVLTF. In DNA form, the CDR3 reads TGTGCCAGCACCAAAGACAGGGTGAGCTCTGGGGCCAACGTCCTGACTTTC. The whole variable domain, remainder taken from reference TRBV28 and TRBJ2-6, is DVKVTQSSRYLVKRTGEKVFLECVQDMDHENMFWYRQDPGLGLRLIYFSYDVKMKEKGDIPEGYSVSREKKERFSLILESASTNQTSMYLCASTKDRVSSGANVLTFGAGSRLTVL.

This chain joins TRBV28 and TRBJ2-7, with TRBD1 identical over 11 bases. The CDR3 totals 14 residues. V shed 5 bases and J 5 bases; nucleotides not matched to a gene: 5. Germline assignment: CDR1 MDHEN and CDR2 SYDVKM. CDR3 loop: CASSGQGARNEQYF. In DNA, the CDR3 is TGTGCCAGCAGTGGACAGGGGGCGCGTAACGAGCAGTACTTC.

The chain uses TRBV28 and TRBJ2-5; D uncertain. The germline V gene has CDR1 MDHEN and CDR2 SYDVKM. V was clipped by 5 bases and J by 5 bases, with 21 bases between them. This CDR3 is 16 amino acids long. Here the CDR3 reads CASSPGPAPLGETQYF. The DNA for the CDR3 is TGTGCCAGCAGTCCCGGGCCCGCTCCGTTGGGGGAGACCCAGTACTTC.

This sequence joins TRBV27 and TRBJ2-4, with TRBD2 identical over 8 bases. The tail of the sequence fits TRBJ2-7 better, so the J call may be wrong. The CDR3 totals 15 residues. In germline, CDR1 is MNHEY, CDR2 SMNVEV (reference sequence). The CDR3: CASSSIPGLAYEQYF. Here the CDR3 DNA reads TGTGCCAGCAGTTCCATTCCGGGACTAGCCTACGAGCAGTACTTC.

The V gene is TRBV25-1, the J gene TRBJ2-7; D may be TRBD1 (5 bases). The V gene's germline CDR1 is MGHDK and CDR2 SYGVNS. Between the trimmed V and J ends, which lost 6 bases and 0 bases, there was a span of 9 bases. The CDR3 contains 13 residues. CDR3 loop: CASRTESSYEQYF. The CDR3 DNA sequence: TGTGCCAGCAGGACAGAGAGCTCCTACGAGCAGTACTTC.

The gene calls are TRBV4-3 and TRBJ2-7; the D is unclear. Deletions cut 0 bases from V and 6 bases from J, with 15 bases between. The CDR3 is made up of 15 amino acids. CDR1 LGHNA and CDR2 YSLEER come from the germline V gene. The CDR3 DNA follows: TGCGCCAGCAGCCAAGATTTGGCCACGGTGGGCGAGCAGTACTTC. It is translated as CASSQDLATVGEQYF.

V gene TRBV7-2 combines with J gene TRBJ2-5; TRBD2 aligns across 7 bases. V was pared by 2 bases and J by 4 bases, with 16 bases of the junction left unmatched. This CDR3 is built from 18 residues. Germline V CDR1 and CDR2: SGHTA, FQGNSA. Here the CDR3 DNA reads TGTGCCAGCAGCTTATATGGTCGCGAGCTAGCGGTGGGAGAGACCCAGTACTTC. It yields the protein CASSLYGRELAVGETQYF. The full variable domain, completed using reference TRBV7-2 and TRBJ2-5, is GAGVSQSPSNKVTEKGKDVELRCDPISGHTALYWYRQSLGQGLEFLIYFQGNSAPDKSGLPSDRFSAERTGGSVSTLTIQRTQQEDSAVYLCASSLYGRELAVGETQYFGPGTRLLVL.

The rearrangement uses TRBV24-1 and TRBJ2-1, with a possible D match to TRBD2 (6 bases). The CDR3 has 14 amino acids. Germline V lookup: CDR1 KGHDR, CDR2 SFDVKD. V was clipped by 5 bases and J by 0 bases, with 7 bases between them. CDR3 region: CATSGGVSYNEQFF. CDR3 coding DNA: TGTGCCACCAGTGGGGGGGTCTCCTACAATGAGCAGTTCTTC.

This clonotype was seen a few times. In nucleotides, the CDR3 is TGCAGCGTTGAACAGGGGGGGGAAGAGACCCAGTACTTC. It yields the protein CSVEQGGEETQYF. This chain links TRBV29-1 with TRBJ2-5; TRBD1 or TRBD2 may be the D gene (7 bases each). The CDR3 totals 13 residues. CDR1 is SQVTM, CDR2 ANQGSEA, per germline. Trimming removed 2 bases from V and 3 bases from J, with 10 bases in between. Together with reference TRBV29-1 and TRBJ2-5, the CDR3 gives the full variable domain: SAVISQKPSRDICQRGTSLTIQCQVDSQVTMMFWYRQQPGQSLTLIATANQGSEATYESGFVIDKFPISRPNLTFSTLTVSNMSPEDSSIYLCSVEQGGEETQYFGPGTRLLVL.

This rearrangement joins TRBV20-1 to TRBJ2-5; TRBD1 agrees at 7 bases. The CDR3 covers 14 residues. With 6 bases clipped from V and 5 bases from J, the junction kept 12 bases outside the gene matches. The germline gives CDR1 DFQATT, CDR2 SNEGSKA (reference sequence). The CDR3 DNA sequence: TGCAGTGCAGTCCAGAGGCTCAGGGGGGAGACCCAGTACTTC. Its translation is CSAVQRLRGETQYF.

This clonotype has just a few counts. The DNA of the CDR3 is TGTGCCATCAGTGAGTCGGGGGTCCCAGGCGGTGAGCAGTTCTTC. It specifies CAISESGVPGGEQFF. The chain couples TRBV10-3 to TRBJ2-1; TRBD1 or TRBD2 may be the D gene (5 bases each). Trimming left V 0 bases short and J 9 bases short, with 15 bases between. The V gene's germline CDR1 is ENHRY and CDR2 SYGVKD. This CDR3 is built from 15 residues.